The rows below give T cell receptor beta chains drawn from one sample of a study of T cell repertoires in cytomegalovirus infection. Each CDR3 protein is one row after TCRdb ran MiXCR on the reads. This table has fewer than 950,000 distinct CDR3 sequences, 30% to 35% appearing once. What these receptors recognize is not known. The sample consisted of cultured CD8+ T cells from PBMCs, taken from culture after CMV antigen stimulation. The receptors were sampled from a human donor in good health (CMV status not recorded). Some clones in this sample may be carry-over from other donors' samples. Both conserved end residues are part of each CDR3. A D gene is named only where the DNA matches it firmly. Part of the rows lack a size; the others show once, few, many or a class for expanded clones.

clone size,J gene,D gene,V gene,CDR3 DNA,CDR3 protein
.,TRBJ2-5,.,TRBV27,TGTGCCAGCAGTTTATTGCCAGTTTCGTACCAAGAGACCCAGTACTTC,CASSLLPVSYQETQYF
.,TRBJ2-7,TRBD1,TRBV25-1,TGTGCCAGCAGTGGCCCCGGGACAGGTACCTACGAGCAGTACTTC,CASSGPGTGTYEQYF
.,TRBJ2-2,.,TRBV7-9,TGTGCCAGCAGCTCCCCCGGAGGAGTTACCGGGGAGCTGTTTTTT,CASSSPGGVTGELFF
.,TRBJ2-2,TRBD1,TRBV24-1,TGTGCCACCAGTGACCCGGGGACAGGGGGGACCGGGGAGCTGTTTTTT,CATSDPGTGGTGELFF
many,TRBJ2-1,TRBD2,TRBV7-2,TGTGCCAGCAGCCGACGAGCTAGCGGGGGGGCCAATGAGCAGTTCTTC,CASSRRASGGANEQFF
.,TRBJ2-2,TRBD2,TRBV4-1,TGCGCCAGCAGCAAAGCCGGGAGGGCAACGAACACCGGGGAGCTGTTTTTT,CASSKAGRATNTGELFF
.,TRBJ2-1,.,TRBV2,TGTGCCAGCAGTGCCTGGCCGGGAGACTCGTCCTACAATGAGCAGTTCTTC,CASSAWPGDSSYNEQFF
many,TRBJ2-2,.,TRBV7-6,TGTGCCAGCAGCTCCCAGACGAGGGGTGACACCGGGGAGCTGTTTTTT,CASSSQTRGDTGELFF
many,TRBJ2-6,.,TRBV7-6,TGTGCCAGCAGCTCTAGGGCTGGGGCCAACGTCCTGACTTTC,CASSSRAGANVLTF
.,TRBJ2-1,TRBD2,TRBV5-4,TGTGCCAGCAGGGACCCTCTCCAGGGAGGGGAGGATGAGCAGTTCTTC,CASRDPLQGGEDEQFF
few,TRBJ1-2,TRBD1,TRBV7-9,TGTGCCAGCAGCTTAGGTTTCGCGGGACAGTGGACGAACTATGGCTACACCTTC,CASSLGFAGQWTNYGYTF